Included here is one TCR beta chain sequence, with context. Its antigen is not yet known. No much larger clone exists at a distance of one base, and base qualities are not known. This sample was taken from a study of blood T cell repertoires in COVID-19 (dated by TCRdb to about 2020). A note on the overall study: The collaborator samples originated in the United States, Italy and Spain and spanned the acute and convalescent phases of COVID-19. The prospective study material was composed of cDNA or gDNA derived from T cells, B-cell-depleted T cells, or PBMCs. Subjects who had been exposed to COVID-19, were actively infected with it, or had recovered from it provided the deeply sampled blood TCRbeta repertoires that made up the dataset. The repertoires were released in a freely available public database intended as a resource for research on the immune response to SARS-CoV-2. The samples were drawn from two sources: the first 160 participants of the ongoing ImmuneRACE study, and over 950 subjects contributed by 6 global collaborators. Sample metadata almost always included a de-identified subject ID, COVID-19 status, age in years and sex. Where available, HLA class I and class II types were taken from metadata supplied by the sample provider and were not determined by assay-based typing. What the study reported, not specific to this receptor: How much clinical and demographic metadata was included differed by source and by participant, and the metadata was provided uncurated.

Each collaborating institution followed its own protocols to collect whole blood in K2EDTA tubes. For TCRbeta analysis, collaborators shipped samples as frozen whole blood, isolated PBMCs, or DNA extracted from either of those sample types. TCRbeta CDR3 regions were amplified from genomic DNA using the immunoSEQ Assay, a bias-controlled multiplex PCR. Per the authors' processing: Within the assay, amplification of reference gene primers was used to estimate how many nucleated cells each sample contained. To quantify the absolute abundance of each unique TCRbeta CDR3 rearrangement, sequence reads were collapsed and filtered. For each sample, productive Simpson clonality was calculated by taking the square root of Simpson's diversity index across productive rearrangements. TCRdb's version of the immuneACCESS table is confined to in-frame rearrangements and falls short of the full clone set. An unresolved V gene accounts for under half of the shortfall where checked; the remainder is of unknown origin. The DNA was the basis for D and trimming; V, J and clone size are from that table. This sample lists around 190,000 clones; under 90% were detected once. Jointly, the top ten make up 6% to 8.5% of the sample.

CDR1 and CDR2 are read off the germline V gene as SNHLY and FYNNEI. V was cut back by 0 bases and J by 1 base, leaving a gap of 9 bases between them. The CDR3 sequence holds 15 residues, the cysteine and phenylalanine included. Solely the CDR3 DNA is kept, with 45 bases framed from the first base. The source of this sequence is a human donor in a cohort sampled during active COVID-19. Source material: peripheral blood. The V and J segments used are TRBV2 and TRBJ1-1, with an unclear D gene assignment. The CDR3 here reads CASSEAPLRNTEAFF. DNA sequence: TGTGCCAGCAGTGAAGCACCGCTTAGGAACACTGAAGCTTTCTTT.